The 24 T cell receptor beta chains below come from one sample, sequenced in a study of OX40 agonist ivuxolimab in advanced cancers. The data were produced by immunoSEQ multiplex PCR, yet TCRdb's version contains in-frame clones alone and is incomplete. The data show about 78,000 clones, more than 70% seen once. Sequencing was performed on CD4+ or CD8+ T cells sorted from blood, taken in a trial of the OX40 agonist ivuxolimab. These receptors were collected from an adult with an advanced solid tumor such as melanoma, head and neck, liver or kidney cancer.

This chain joins TRBV9 and TRBJ1-3; 7 bases are shared with TRBD1. The CDR3 length is 16 residues. With 3 bases clipped from V and 3 bases from J, the junction kept 9 bases outside the gene matches. Germline CDR1 reads SGDLS; CDR2 reads YYNGEE. The CDR3 DNA reads TGTGCCAGCAGCGGGATGGGAGGGGGCTTTGGAAACACCATATATTTT. This translates into CASSGMGGGFGNTIYF.

The gene calls are TRBV30 and TRBJ2-2; D unclear. V lost 0 bases and J lost 2, with 7 bases in between. The V gene's germline CDR1 is GTSNPN and CDR2 SVGIG (reference sequence). This CDR3 is built from 14 residues. CDR3 loop: CAWSVLGNTGELFF. DNA for the CDR3: TGTGCCTGGAGTGTATTAGGTAACACCGGGGAGCTGTTTTTT.

This rearrangement joins TRBV28 to TRBJ1-2, with D perhaps TRBD1 (5 bases). CDR1 is MDHEN, CDR2 SYDVKM, per germline. Trimming took 10 bases from V and 7 from J, leaving 22 bases between them. This CDR3 comprises 14 residues. Here the CDR3 reads CATSGGVAFSGYTF. The CDR3 DNA is TGTGCCACTTCTGGGGGGGTAGCCTTTAGTGGCTACACCTTC.

The chain couples TRBV10-3 to TRBJ2-3, with 14 bases matching TRBD2. This CDR3 is 17 amino acids long. The germline gives CDR1 ENHRY, CDR2 SYGVKD. The V and J ends lost 6 bases and 4 bases, in that order; junction bases with no gene match: 9. The CDR3 coding sequence is TGTGCCATCAGCCCGGGACTAGCGGGAGAGGTCCCAGATACGCAGTATTTT. This translates into CAISPGLAGEVPDTQYF.

The table lists this clone with a count of one. This chain links TRBV6-6 with TRBJ2-5; TRBD2 agrees at 12 bases. Trimming took 9 bases from V and 5 from J; bases not matched to a gene: 7. Germline assignment: CDR1 MNHNY and CDR2 SVGAGI (reference sequence). CDR3 length: 14 residues. The CDR3 reads CASSSSGGAETQYF. For the CDR3, the DNA is TGTGCCAGTTCTTCTAGCGGGGGGGCTGAGACCCAGTACTTC.

The chain couples TRBV7-2 to TRBJ2-1, with 7 bases matching TRBD1. Germline V gene sequence: CDR1 SGHTA, CDR2 FQGNSA. The CDR3 length is 17 residues. V gave up 5 bases and J gave up 5 bases; unmatched junction bases: 15. The CDR3 bases are TGTGCCAGCAGCCGGACCTCCGCGACAGGGAAAGACAATGAGCAGTTCTTC. It encodes CASSRTSATGKDNEQFF.

CDR3 loop: CASSLNAGVPTDTQYF. The DNA for the CDR3 is TGTGCCAGCAGCTTAAACGCGGGGGTCCCCACAGATACGCAGTATTTT. This sequence joins TRBV11-2 and TRBJ2-3; TRBD2 aligns across 7 bases. This CDR3 spans 16 amino acids. Trimming took 2 bases from V and 2 from J; bases not matched to a gene: 7. Germline CDR1 SGHAT, CDR2 FQNNGV.

The chain recombines TRBV7-8 with TRBJ2-3, with D perhaps matching TRBD2 (7 bases). V lost 5 bases and J lost 5, with 14 bases in between. The CDR3 has 14 residues. Germline values: CDR1 SGHVS, CDR2 FQNEAQ. CDR3: CASSPYGGQDTQYF. The CDR3 region has the DNA TGTGCCAGCAGCCCTTACGGGGGGCAAGATACGCAGTATTTT.

This chain links TRBV27 with TRBJ2-2; TRBD1 matches 9 bases. The CDR3 is 15 amino acids. The germline V gene encodes CDR1 MNHEY and CDR2 SMNVEV (reference sequence). Losses at the gene ends were 6 bases for V and 5 bases for J; bases not matched to a gene: 7. CDR3 nucleotide sequence: TGTGCCAGCAGCCGGGACAGGGCGTGGACCGGGGAGCTGTTTTTT. It is translated as CASSRDRAWTGELFF.

The chain has TRBV4-2 and TRBJ2-2; weak D call: TRBD1 (6 bases). Between the trimmed V and J ends, which lost 4 bases and 0 bases, there was a span of 12 bases. Germline V gene sequence: CDR1 LGHNA, CDR2 YNFKEQ. The CDR3 spans 16 residues. In DNA form, the CDR3 reads TGTGCCAGCAGCCGAGCCGGGACACCGAACACCGGGGAGCTGTTTTTT. This encodes CASSRAGTPNTGELFF.

The J gene is TRBJ2-1, the V gene TRBV4-3; 8 bases fit TRBD2. J was trimmed by 6 bases and V by 4 bases; bases with no gene match: 8. CDR3 size: 15 residues. CDR1 and CDR2 (germline): LGHNA, YSLEER. For the CDR3, the DNA is TGCGCCAGCAGCCCTCAACTAGCGGTCGGCAATGAGCAGTTCTTC. Translated: CASSPQLAVGNEQFF.

The V and J genes are TRBV7-3 and TRBJ1-1, with D possibly being TRBD1 (6 bases). Germline V CDR1 and CDR2: SGHTA, FQGTGA. The CDR3 is 15 residues long. Trimming pared 3 bases from V and 2 bases from J, leaving 13 bases between. This chain's CDR3 is CASSLDSGDNTEAFF. The CDR3 DNA reads TGTGCCAGCAGCTTGGACAGCGGAGACAACACTGAAGCTTTCTTT.

The chain uses TRBV10-3 and TRBJ2-5, with 8 bases fitting TRBD2. V dropped 2 bases and J dropped 8; count of bases not matched to a gene: 16. The CDR3 length is 17 residues. Germline CDR1 and CDR2: ENHRY and SYGVKD. DNA of the CDR3: TGTGCCATCAGTGAGGTCTCGGGAGGGGACCCCCCAGAAACCCAGTACTTC. It encodes CAISEVSGGDPPETQYF.

The V call is TRBV5-4, the J call TRBJ2-5; D is undetermined. Between the trimmed V and J ends, which lost 1 base and 5 bases, there was a span of 15 bases. This CDR3 comprises 15 residues. The germline V gene has CDR1 SGHNT and CDR2 YYREEE (reference sequence). The CDR3 is CASSLSATTEETQYF. The DNA for the CDR3 is TGTGCCAGCAGCTTGTCGGCGACGACCGAGGAGACCCAGTACTTC.

The chain's CDR3 is CASKHGQGAGEQYF. In nucleotides, the CDR3 is TGTGCCAGCAAACATGGACAGGGGGCGGGGGAGCAGTACTTC. V usage is TRBV19 and J usage is TRBJ2-7; TRBD1 matches 11 bases. From germline, CDR1 is LNHDA and CDR2 SQIVND (reference sequence). The length of the CDR3 is 14 residues. Losses at the gene ends were 9 bases for V and 7 bases for J; bases not matched to a gene: 11.

The rearrangement joins TRBV7-9 to TRBJ2-5; 16 bases match TRBD2. V lost 6 bases to trimming and J lost 5 bases; unmatched junction nucleotides: 9. The CDR3 is 17 amino acids. Per germline, CDR1 SEHNR and CDR2 FQNEAQ (reference sequence). This CDR3 is CASRSGTSGGALETQYF. DNA for the CDR3: TGTGCCAGCAGGTCCGGGACTAGCGGGGGGGCCTTGGAGACCCAGTACTTC.

The chain has TRBV7-9 and TRBJ2-7, with D tentatively TRBD1 (6 bases). This CDR3 comprises 14 residues. CDR1 is SEHNR and CDR2 is FQNEAQ in the germline V gene (reference sequence). Between the trimmed V and J ends, which lost 3 bases and 2 bases, there was a span of 11 bases. CDR3 loop: CASSFGDITYEQYF. The CDR3 region has the DNA TGTGCCAGCAGCTTCGGGGACATAACCTACGAGCAGTACTTC.

J is TRBJ2-7 and V is TRBV18; 7 nucleotides line up with TRBD1. V lost 0 bases and J lost 4; bases outside the gene matches: 6. CDR1 and CDR2 (germline): KGHSH, LQKENI. The CDR3 is made up of 15 amino acids. The CDR3 bases are TGTGCCAGCTCACCACCGTCAGGGGGAAGTTACGAGCAGTACTTC. The encoded protein is CASSPPSGGSYEQYF.

V and J are TRBV19 and TRBJ1-2; D is unclear. The CDR3 sequence is 13 residues long. Germline V CDR1 and CDR2: LNHDA, SQIVND (reference sequence). V was shortened by 5 bases and J by 9 bases, with 16 bases between the two germline ends. The CDR3: CASSPDPTSSYTF. Here the CDR3 DNA reads TGTGCCAGTAGTCCGGATCCCACCTCGAGCTACACCTTC. Full variable domain (missing parts from reference TRBV19 and TRBJ1-2): DGGITQSPKYLFRKEGQNVTLSCEQNLNHDAMYWYRQDPGQGLRLIYYSQIVNDFQKGDIAEGYSVSREKKESFPLTVTSAQKNPTAFYLCASSPDPTSSYTFGSGTRLTVV.

This chain links TRBV7-2 with TRBJ2-1; 9 positions agree with TRBD1. The CDR3 has 16 amino acids. The germline V gene encodes CDR1 SGHTA and CDR2 FQGNSA. After removal of 0 bases from V and 5 bases from J, the junction contained 5 bases not matched to a gene. The CDR3 DNA sequence: TGTGCCAGCAGCTTAGCCTCCGGGACAGGGAACAATGAGCAGTTCTTC. It yields the protein CASSLASGTGNNEQFF. Combining the CDR3 with reference TRBV7-2 and TRBJ2-1 gives the whole variable domain GAGVSQSPSNKVTEKGKDVELRCDPISGHTALYWYRQSLGQGLEFLIYFQGNSAPDKSGLPSDRFSAERTGGSVSTLTIQRTQQEDSAVYLCASSLASGTGNNEQFFGPGTRLTVL.

V gene TRBV19 combines with J gene TRBJ2-5; possible D gene TRBD2, 5 bases. Deletions cut 5 bases from V and 7 bases from J, with 11 bases between. CDR1 LNHDA and CDR2 SQIVND come from the germline V gene (reference sequence). This CDR3 spans 12 amino acids. CDR3 DNA sequence: TGTGCCAGTAGTGGGCCCGCGGGGACCCAGTACTTC. This codes for CASSGPAGTQYF.

This chain links TRBV27 with TRBJ1-2; D is unclear. The germline gives CDR1 MNHEY, CDR2 SMNVEV (reference sequence). The CDR3 has 10 amino acids. V lost 8 bases, J lost 7 bases, and 8 bases lay in between. In nucleotides, the CDR3 is TGTGCCAGCGGGGTTTTTGGCTACACCTTC. Protein: CASGVFGYTF.

A note on this clone: Other DNA sequences in this specimen translate into the identical CDR3. This CDR3 is CASSFSQETQYF. In DNA, the CDR3 is TGTGCCAGCAGCTTTAGCCAAGAGACCCAGTACTTC. J is TRBJ2-5 and V is TRBV5-4, with D unresolved. V gave up 2 bases and J gave up 1 base, with 3 bases separating them. Per germline, CDR1 SGHNT and CDR2 YYREEE (reference sequence). There are 12 residues in the CDR3.

The chain has TRBV28 and TRBJ1-5; perhaps TRBD1 as D (5 bases). The CDR3 consists of 16 residues. The V end was cut by 6 bases, the J end by 2 bases, with 17 bases between. Per germline, CDR1 MDHEN and CDR2 SYDVKM. The CDR3 nucleotides read TGTGCCAGCAGAAAAGGGCAGGGTAGGGGCAATCAGCCCCAGCATTTT. Its translation: CASRKGQGRGNQPQHF.